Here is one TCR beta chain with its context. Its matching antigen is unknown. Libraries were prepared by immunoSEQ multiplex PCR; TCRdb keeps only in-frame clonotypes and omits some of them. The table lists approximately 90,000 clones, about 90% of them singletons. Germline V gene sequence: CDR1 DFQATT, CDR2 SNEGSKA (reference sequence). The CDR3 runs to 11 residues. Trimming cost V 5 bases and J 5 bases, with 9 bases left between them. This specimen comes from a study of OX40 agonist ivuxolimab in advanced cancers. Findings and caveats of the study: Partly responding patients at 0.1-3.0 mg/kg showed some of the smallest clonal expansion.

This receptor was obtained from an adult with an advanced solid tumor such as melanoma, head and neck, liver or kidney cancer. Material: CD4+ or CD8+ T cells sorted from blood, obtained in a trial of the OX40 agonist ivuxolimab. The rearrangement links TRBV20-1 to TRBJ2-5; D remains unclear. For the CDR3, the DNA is TGCAGTGCTTCACTATCCGAGACCCAGTACTTC. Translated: CSASLSETQYF.